This TCR beta chain was identified during a study of blood T cells in healthy people across ages. V was shortened by 2 bases and J by 8 bases, with 10 bases between the two germline ends. This CDR3 contains 13 residues. The V gene's germline CDR1 is SGHTA and CDR2 FQGTGA. Those donating, healthy Caucasian individuals from Russia, were aged about 6 to 100. This clonotype was recorded many times. Its antigen is not identified. Regarding the study as a whole: Because sorting was not performed, PBMCs prevented conclusive naive versus antigen-experienced comparison.

It was with a sample-barcoded 5' primer and a J-beta primer mix that a second PCR of roughly 7 to 12 cycles was run. In TCRdb, the 5' RACE reads were re-called with MiXCR into one record per CDR3 protein. Counted here are about 730,000 distinct CDR3 sequences, about 40% occurring once; the ten biggest clones make up approximately 22%. This receptor was taken from a woman in her sixties or seventies in good health. The sample consisted of blood. The chain uses TRBV7-3 and TRBJ2-1, with a tentative D call TRBD1 (6 bases). The CDR3 is CASSLRQADEQFF. CDR3 in DNA: TGTGCCAGCAGCTTACGACAGGCCGATGAGCAGTTCTTC.